The 18 T cell receptor beta chains listed next were all sequenced from one sample in a study of CD8 T cells in ankylosing spondylitis. TCRdb redid the calling of the 5' RACE reads with MiXCR, one entry per CDR3 protein. The table shows approximately 350,000 distinct CDR3 sequences, with approximately 22% occurring only once. The specimen sequenced was blood, either unsorted or a sorted T cell fraction (not recorded which). The receptors were sampled from a male donor with ankylosing spondylitis or in good health (not recorded which).

The V and J genes are TRBV7-2 and TRBJ2-1; D perhaps matches TRBD2 (6 bases). The V gene lost 1 base and the J gene lost 5 bases, with 12 bases spanning the gap. The CDR3 has 15 amino acids. The germline gives CDR1 SGHTA, CDR2 FQGNSA. The CDR3 DNA follows: TGTGCCAGCAGCTTAGTAGCGGCGGAGCACAATGAGCAGTTCTTC. Its protein product is CASSLVAAEHNEQFF.

The chain employs TRBV12-3 or TRBV12-4 and TRBJ2-3; 7 nucleotides line up with TRBD1. CDR3 length: 16 residues. The V and J ends lost 6 bases and 2 bases, in that order; junction bases with no gene match: 11. The CDR3: CASSGRQGANTDTQYF. The CDR3, as DNA: TGTGCCAGCAGCGGTCGACAGGGCGCAAACACAGATACGCAGTATTTT.

The chain links TRBV4-1 to TRBJ2-7; D is tentatively TRBD1 or TRBD2 (5 bases each). V dropped 4 bases and J dropped 10 bases, with 23 bases sitting between them. The CDR3 runs to 15 residues. In germline, CDR1 is MGHRA, CDR2 YSYEKL. CDR3 in DNA: TGCGCCAGCAGCCCCCGGGACGGGGATTCTTACGGTCAGTACTTC. Translated: CASSPRDGDSYGQYF.

This clonotype was seen a handful of times. V gene TRBV7-9 combines with J gene TRBJ2-7; 9 bases agree with TRBD1. Germline V gene sequence: CDR1 SEHNR, CDR2 FQNEAQ (reference sequence). Trimming took 4 bases from V and 5 from J; bases not matched to a gene: 6. The CDR3 is 14 residues long. CDR3 loop: CASSWGQGTHEQYF. The CDR3 DNA follows: TGTGCCAGCAGCTGGGGACAGGGTACCCACGAGCAGTACTTC.

Only a few counts were recorded for this clonotype. The genes are TRBV4-1 and TRBJ2-7, with a tentative D call TRBD2 (7 bases). Trimming stripped 4 bases from V and 6 bases from J, with 13 bases between. CDR1 and CDR2 from the germline V gene are MGHRA and YSYEKL. There are 13 residues in the CDR3. CDR3 sequence (DNA): TGCGCCAGCAGCCTAGGGGGGGGTCCCGAGCAGTACTTC. Translated: CASSLGGGPEQYF.

This chain joins TRBV20-1 and TRBJ2-7, with 9 positions matching TRBD2. Germline trimming cut 2 bases from V and 0 bases from J; bases unmatched to any gene: 8. The CDR3 runs to 16 residues. Germline V gives CDR1 DFQATT, CDR2 SNEGSKA (reference sequence). CDR3 residues: CSARQLAGSSSYEQYF. As DNA, the CDR3 is TGCAGTGCTAGACAGCTAGCGGGGAGTAGCTCCTACGAGCAGTACTTC.

This clonotype has only a few counts. CDR3: CASRGQGWQETQYF. Written as DNA, the CDR3 is TGTGCCAGCAGGGGACAGGGGTGGCAAGAGACCCAGTACTTC. The gene calls are TRBV27 and TRBJ2-5, with 10 bases that match TRBD1. CDR1 and CDR2 from the germline V gene are MNHEY and SMNVEV (reference sequence). V lost 6 bases and J lost 2; bases outside the gene matches: 3. The CDR3 covers 14 residues.

This clonotype has only a few counts. This sequence joins TRBV15 and TRBJ2-3; 10 bases are shared with TRBD2. V dropped 5 bases and J dropped 5; count of bases not matched to a gene: 7. CDR1 LNHNV and CDR2 YYDKDF come from the germline V gene (reference sequence). The CDR3 length is 15 residues. The CDR3 here is CATSEAGGPGDTQYF. The CDR3 DNA sequence: TGTGCCACCAGCGAAGCGGGGGGGCCGGGAGATACGCAGTATTTT.

The V gene is TRBV6-5, the J gene TRBJ2-5, with D perhaps assigned TRBD1 or TRBD2 (5 bases each). V was cut by 0 bases and J by 4 bases, with 12 bases left in between. The length of the CDR3 is 15 residues. From germline, CDR1 is MNHEY and CDR2 SVGAGI. Here the CDR3 DNA reads TGTGCCAGCAGTTACTCGGCAGGGACGGGAGAGACCCAGTACTTC. It codes for CASSYSAGTGETQYF.

This chain uses TRBV10-3 with TRBJ1-2; D gene uncertain. Deletions cut 6 bases from V and 2 bases from J, with 13 bases between. Germline V gives CDR1 ENHRY, CDR2 SYGVKD. This CDR3 region has 14 residues. CDR3 sequence (DNA): TGTGCCATCAGGAAGGACCGTGAGAACTATGGCTACACCTTC. Encoded protein: CAIRKDRENYGYTF.

In its sample, this clonotype was seen a few times. The chain carries TRBV10-3 and TRBJ2-7; TRBD2 matches 8 bases. V was clipped by 0 bases and J by 3 bases; unmatched bases: 7. This CDR3 is built from 16 residues. Germline CDR1 is ENHRY and CDR2 is SYGVKD. The CDR3 nucleotides read TGTGCCATCAGTGAGTCGGCGACTAGCGAACTCTACGAGCAGTACTTC. It is translated as CAISESATSELYEQYF.

This clonotype was recorded a few times. The V call is TRBV7-3, the J call TRBJ2-4; possibly TRBD2 for D (7 bases). CDR3 length: 16 residues. The germline V gene encodes CDR1 SGHTA and CDR2 FQGTGA. Trimming pared 5 bases from V and 6 bases from J, leaving 20 bases between. CDR3 sequence: CASSPEGGVVGNIQYF. Written as DNA, the CDR3 is TGTGCCAGCAGCCCGGAGGGGGGGGTGGTCGGAAACATTCAGTACTTC.

The V and J genes are TRBV9 and TRBJ2-1; D is undetermined. V gave up 3 bases and J gave up 3 bases, with 7 bases separating them. Germline CDR1 is SGDLS and CDR2 is YYNGEE. CDR3 length equals 13 residues. CDR3 nucleotides: TGTGCCAGCAGCGGACCGGGCTACAATGAGCAGTTCTTC. It translates to CASSGPGYNEQFF. The full variable domain, in which reference TRBV9 and TRBJ2-1 provide the parts outside the CDR3, is DSGVTQTPKHLITATGQRVTLRCSPRSGDLSVYWYQQSLDQGLQFLIQYYNGEERAKGNILERFSAQQFPDLHSELNLSSLELGDSALYFCASSGPGYNEQFFGPGTRLTVL.

This clonotype has a handful of counts. This chain connects TRBV19 to TRBJ2-2; D may be TRBD1 (5 bases). Germline assignment: CDR1 LNHDA and CDR2 SQIVND (reference sequence). The CDR3 covers 15 residues. Trimming removed 3 bases at V and 1 base at J, with 9 bases between. The CDR3 loop is CASSIIQGNTGELFF. In nucleotides, the CDR3 is TGTGCCAGTAGTATTATTCAGGGGAACACCGGGGAGCTGTTTTTT.

This clonotype was counted a few times. This rearrangement joins TRBV11-1 to TRBJ2-4; a weak D match, TRBD1 (6 bases). There are 20 residues in the CDR3. V lost 5 bases and J 0 bases, leaving 26 bases between the germline ends. CDR1 SGHAT and CDR2 FQDESV come from the germline V gene (reference sequence). CDR3 region: CASSPQTGTLKGIAKNIQYF. The CDR3 region has the DNA TGTGCCAGCAGCCCTCAAACCGGGACACTTAAGGGGATAGCCAAAAACATTCAGTACTTC.

The CDR3 is CASSLEASGAQETQYF. In DNA, the CDR3 is TGTGCCAGCAGCTTAGAGGCTAGCGGAGCTCAAGAGACCCAGTACTTC. V gene TRBV11-2 combines with J gene TRBJ2-5; 7 positions agree with TRBD2. Germline V gene data show CDR1 as SGHAT and CDR2 as FQNNGV. This CDR3 is 16 amino acids long. J lost 2 bases, V lost 0 bases, and 6 bases had no gene match.

A few counts support this clonotype. This rearrangement joins TRBV9 to TRBJ2-1; 9 bases fit TRBD1. The CDR3 spans 17 residues. Germline V CDR1 and CDR2: SGDLS, YYNGEE. Germline trimming cut 2 bases from V and 0 bases from J; bases unmatched to any gene: 6. The CDR3, as DNA: TGTGCCAGCAGCGTCCTGAGGACAGGGGACTCCTACAATGAGCAGTTCTTC. This sequence encodes CASSVLRTGDSYNEQFF. The full variable domain, completed using reference TRBV9 and TRBJ2-1, is DSGVTQTPKHLITATGQRVTLRCSPRSGDLSVYWYQQSLDQGLQFLIQYYNGEERAKGNILERFSAQQFPDLHSELNLSSLELGDSALYFCASSVLRTGDSYNEQFFGPGTRLTVL.

The CDR3: CSAPDFEETQYF. The CDR3 bases are TGCAGTGCTCCGGACTTTGAAGAGACCCAGTACTTC. The J gene is TRBJ2-5, the V gene TRBV20-1; a possible D gene is TRBD2 (5 bases). V lost 5 bases and J lost 3, with 10 bases in between. CDR1 and CDR2 from the germline V gene are DFQATT and SNEGSKA (reference sequence). The CDR3 is 12 residues long.